This TCR beta chain was sequenced for a study of blood T cell repertoires in COVID-19 (dated by TCRdb to the early 2020s). With respect to the entire study: Collaborator samples came from the United States, Italy and Spain and covered acute and convalescent phases of COVID-19. The prospective study material was composed of cDNA or gDNA derived from T cells, B-cell-depleted T cells, or PBMCs. Nearly every sample came with metadata listing a de-identified subject ID, COVID-19 status, age in years and sex. Samples were obtained from the ongoing ImmuneRACE study (first 160 participants) and from some 1,200 subjects provided by 6 global collaborators. Deeply sampled blood TCRbeta repertoires from subjects exposed to, actively infected with, or recovered from COVID-19 were included in the dataset. The repertoires were released in a freely available public database intended as a resource for research on the immune response to SARS-CoV-2. HLA class I and class II types, where available, came from metadata supplied by the sample provider rather than from assay-based typing.

One collaborating source in Seattle enrolled patients while the patients were actively infected and followed the patients over time throughout the course of disease. Each collaborating institution followed its own protocols to collect whole blood in K2EDTA tubes. For TCRbeta analysis, collaborator samples were shipped as frozen whole blood, as isolated PBMCs, or as DNA extracted from either sample type. Remarks on this clone: The specificity of this receptor is unknown. Within one base of it there is no much larger clone, and no base qualities were kept.

The CDR3 contains 14 residues, cysteine and phenylalanine counted. Only the CDR3 DNA is retained, 42 bases long and in frame from the first base. Based on the germline V gene, the CDR1 and CDR2 sequences are SGHRS and YFSETQ. The germline V end is reduced by 2 bases and the J end by 8 bases; junction bases left unmatched: 8. Study-wide findings and limitations: The amount of clinical and demographic metadata varied by source and participant and was provided uncurated.

The immunoSEQ Assay, a bias-controlled multiplex PCR, was used to amplify TCRbeta CDR3 regions from genomic DNA. Processing in the source paper ran as follows. Nucleated cell counts per sample were estimated from amplification of reference gene primers within the assay. To quantify the absolute abundance of each unique TCRbeta CDR3 rearrangement, sequence reads were collapsed and filtered. For each sample, productive Simpson clonality was calculated as the square root of Simpson's diversity index across productive rearrangements. TCRdb re-hosts the immuneACCESS table, in-frame sequences only. Its copies lack some clones; in the studies checked, an unresolved V gene accounts for under half of them, and the cause for the rest is not known. V, J and clone size are those of that table, while D and trimming were read from the DNA. The sample yields about 320,000 clones; approximately 89% were counted once. 1.5% to 2% of the sample goes to the ten largest clones.

Sequenced sample: peripheral blood. The chain is assembled from TRBV5-1 and TRBJ1-2; 8 bases in the junction line up with TRBD1. The source is a woman between 25 and 40 years old with COVID-19, enrolled during active disease. This receptor carries the CDR3 CASSFPDRAGGYTF. The bases read TGCGCCAGCAGCTTCCCGGACAGGGCGGGGGGCTACACCTTC.